A selection of T cell receptor beta chains follows, all from one sample in a study of OX40 agonist ivuxolimab in advanced cancers. Profiled with immunoSEQ multiplex PCR; TCRdb holds only in-frame clones, not every one. The sample yields around 99,000 clones, approximately 90% seen once. This specimen consisted of CD4+ or CD8+ T cells sorted from blood, obtained in a trial of the OX40 agonist ivuxolimab. The origin of the receptors is an adult with an advanced solid tumor such as melanoma, head and neck, liver or kidney cancer. Each CDR3 is given with its conserved first and last residue. The D gene is left open where the match is weak. A row's size may be missing; if present it is once, few, many or a size class.

abundance: .; v_gene: TRBV7-8; j_gene: TRBJ1-1; d_gene: .; CDR3aa: CASRENSGAESLF; CDR3nt: TGTGCCAGCAGGGAAAACTCGGGGGCGGAGTCGCTCTTT
abundance: few; v_gene: TRBV6-1; j_gene: TRBJ2-5; d_gene: .; CDR3aa: CASSENKGRETQYF; CDR3nt: TGTGCCAGCAGTGAAAACAAGGGAAGAGAGACCCAGTACTTC
abundance: .; v_gene: TRBV27; j_gene: TRBJ1-1; d_gene: .; CDR3aa: CASSSRLSWASNTEAFF; CDR3nt: TGTGCCAGCAGTTCCCGACTATCTTGGGCATCGAACACTGAAGCTTTCTTT
abundance: .; v_gene: TRBV7-9; j_gene: TRBJ2-1; d_gene: .; CDR3aa: CASSLEGLDNEQFF; CDR3nt: TGTGCCAGCAGCTTAGAGGGTCTCGACAATGAGCAGTTCTTC
abundance: once; v_gene: TRBV7-2; j_gene: TRBJ1-5; d_gene: .; CDR3aa: CASSLARSNQPQHF; CDR3nt: TGTGCCAGCAGCTTAGCTCGGAGCAATCAGCCCCAGCATTTT
abundance: .; v_gene: TRBV27; j_gene: TRBJ2-2; d_gene: .; CDR3aa: CASSRNTGELFF; CDR3nt: TGTGCCAGCAGTCGCAACACCGGGGAGCTGTTTTTT
abundance: once; v_gene: TRBV4-2; j_gene: TRBJ2-3; d_gene: .; CDR3aa: CASSQGGVTDTQYF; CDR3nt: TGTGCCAGCAGCCAAGGGGGGGTCACAGATACGCAGTATTTT
abundance: .; v_gene: TRBV2; j_gene: TRBJ1-1; d_gene: .; CDR3aa: CASQWRGANTEAFF; CDR3nt: TGTGCCAGCCAATGGAGGGGGGCGAACACTGAAGCTTTCTTT
abundance: once; v_gene: TRBV30; j_gene: TRBJ1-2; d_gene: .; CDR3aa: CAWSRGTGSNYGYTF; CDR3nt: TGTGCCTGGAGCCGGGGGACGGGAAGCAACTATGGCTACACCTTC
abundance: .; v_gene: TRBV9; j_gene: TRBJ1-2; d_gene: TRBD1; CDR3aa: CASRPGTGGSLGYTF; CDR3nt: TGTGCCAGCAGGCCCGGGACAGGGGGCTCCCTTGGCTACACCTTC
abundance: .; v_gene: TRBV29-1; j_gene: TRBJ2-7; d_gene: TRBD2; CDR3aa: CSAKPLGTSSEQYF; CDR3nt: TGCAGCGCCAAACCCCTTGGGACTAGTAGCGAGCAGTACTTC
abundance: .; v_gene: TRBV7-6; j_gene: TRBJ2-7; d_gene: .; CDR3aa: CASSSRGRDAYEQYF; CDR3nt: TGTGCCAGCAGCTCCCGGGGAAGGGACGCCTACGAGCAGTACTTC
abundance: .; v_gene: TRBV11-3; j_gene: TRBJ2-1; d_gene: .; CDR3aa: CASSLAPGRTLGNEQFF; CDR3nt: TGTGCCAGCAGCTTAGCCCCGGGTAGAACCCTGGGGAATGAGCAGTTCTTC
abundance: .; v_gene: TRBV6-6; j_gene: TRBJ2-2; d_gene: .; CDR3aa: CASSYSLAGGGGELFF; CDR3nt: TGTGCCAGCAGTTACTCTTTGGCAGGTGGAGGCGGGGAGCTGTTTTTT
abundance: .; v_gene: TRBV6-1; j_gene: TRBJ1-2; d_gene: .; CDR3aa: CASSEALGGLFDGYTF; CDR3nt: TGTGCCAGCAGTGAAGCACTTGGGGGCCTTTTTGATGGCTACACCTTC
abundance: .; v_gene: TRBV4-1; j_gene: TRBJ2-7; d_gene: .; CDR3aa: CASSLTEAYEQYF; CDR3nt: TGCGCCAGCAGCCTCACGGAAGCCTACGAGCAGTACTTC
abundance: .; v_gene: TRBV4-2; j_gene: TRBJ2-2; d_gene: TRBD1; CDR3aa: CASSQELGTVLNTGELFF; CDR3nt: TGTGCCAGCAGCCAAGAACTCGGGACAGTACTTAACACCGGGGAGCTGTTTTTT
abundance: .; v_gene: TRBV27; j_gene: TRBJ2-7; d_gene: .; CDR3aa: CASSPQDGWTSYEQYF; CDR3nt: TGTGCCAGCAGTCCCCAGGACGGCTGGACGTCCTACGAGCAGTACTTC
abundance: .; v_gene: TRBV6-6; j_gene: TRBJ1-1; d_gene: .; CDR3aa: CASRSAEMNTEAFF; CDR3nt: TGTGCCAGCAGGTCAGCAGAGATGAACACTGAAGCTTTCTTT
abundance: .; v_gene: TRBV5-4; j_gene: TRBJ2-7; d_gene: TRBD1; CDR3aa: CASSLAFGQGAYEQYF; CDR3nt: TGTGCCAGCAGCTTGGCCTTCGGACAGGGGGCTTACGAGCAGTACTTC
abundance: .; v_gene: TRBV19; j_gene: TRBJ1-1; d_gene: TRBD1; CDR3aa: CASRPRTGNTEAFF; CDR3nt: TGTGCCAGTAGACCCCGGACAGGGAACACTGAAGCTTTCTTT
abundance: .; v_gene: TRBV19; j_gene: TRBJ2-3; d_gene: TRBD2; CDR3aa: CASSSGLDPSTDTQYF; CDR3nt: TGTGCCAGTAGTTCTGGACTAGACCCTAGCACAGATACGCAGTATTTT
abundance: .; v_gene: TRBV19; j_gene: TRBJ2-3; d_gene: TRBD2; CDR3aa: CASSGLAGIDTQYF; CDR3nt: TGTGCCAGTAGTGGACTAGCGGGGATAGATACGCAGTATTTT
abundance: .; v_gene: TRBV15; j_gene: TRBJ2-5; d_gene: TRBD2; CDR3aa: CATSTAGYIPGLAAPETQYF; CDR3nt: TGTGCCACCAGCACTGCGGGGTACATCCCGGGACTAGCGGCGCCAGAGACCCAGTACTTC
abundance: .; v_gene: TRBV19; j_gene: TRBJ1-5; d_gene: TRBD1; CDR3aa: CASTGTGGNQPQHF; CDR3nt: TGTGCCAGTACCGGGACAGGGGGCAATCAGCCCCAGCATTTT
abundance: .; v_gene: TRBV7-2; j_gene: TRBJ1-3; d_gene: .; CDR3aa: CASSSGVISGNTIYF; CDR3nt: TGTGCCAGCAGCTCCGGAGTGATTTCTGGAAACACCATATATTTT
abundance: .; v_gene: TRBV2; j_gene: TRBJ2-2; d_gene: .; CDR3aa: CASFGGLGTGELFF; CDR3nt: TGTGCCAGCTTCGGGGGGCTGGGCACCGGGGAGCTGTTTTTT
abundance: .; v_gene: TRBV6-1; j_gene: TRBJ1-5; d_gene: .; CDR3aa: CASSEKVQAISNQPQHF; CDR3nt: TGTGCCAGCAGTGAAAAGGTACAGGCTATTAGCAATCAGCCCCAGCATTTT
abundance: .; v_gene: TRBV5-1; j_gene: TRBJ2-2; d_gene: TRBD2; CDR3aa: CASSSKTSGRGPGELFF; CDR3nt: TGCGCCAGCAGCTCAAAGACTAGCGGGAGAGGGCCCGGGGAGCTGTTTTTT
abundance: few; v_gene: TRBV19; j_gene: TRBJ1-5; d_gene: .; CDR3aa: CASSILFSESQPQHF; CDR3nt: TGTGCCAGTAGTATACTTTTTTCCGAAAGTCAGCCCCAGCATTTT
abundance: .; v_gene: TRBV5-6; j_gene: TRBJ2-4; d_gene: .; CDR3aa: CASSHRDIQYF; CDR3nt: TGTGCCAGCAGCCACCGGGACATTCAGTACTTC
abundance: .; v_gene: TRBV4-1; j_gene: TRBJ2-2; d_gene: .; CDR3aa: CASSQDLVRGDLAGELFF; CDR3nt: TGCGCCAGCAGCCAAGATCTTGTTAGGGGGGATCTGGCCGGGGAGCTGTTTTTT
abundance: .; v_gene: TRBV7-3; j_gene: TRBJ1-3; d_gene: .; CDR3aa: CASSPGGARSGNTIYF; CDR3nt: TGTGCCAGCAGCCCCGGGGGGGCCCGCTCTGGAAACACCATATATTTT